Below, one TCR beta chain is given with its context. This clone came up once. Its cognate antigen has yet to be identified. Base qualities are not provided; no much larger clone lies one nucleotide away. This entry comes from a study of blood T cell repertoires in COVID-19 (dated by TCRdb to the early 2020s). Concerning the study at large: Samples from collaborators originated in the United States, Italy and Spain and spanned both the acute and convalescent phases of COVID-19. The material from the prospective study consisted of cDNA or gDNA derived from T cells, B-cell-depleted T cells, or PBMCs. The dataset comprised deeply sampled blood TCRbeta repertoires from subjects exposed to, actively infected with, or recovered from COVID-19. The repertoires were released in a freely available public database meant as a resource for research on the immune response to SARS-CoV-2. The samples were drawn from two sources: the first 160 participants of the ongoing ImmuneRACE study, and 1,200 or so subjects contributed by 6 global collaborators. The sample metadata nearly always contained a de-identified subject ID, COVID-19 status, age in years and sex. Where available, HLA class I and class II types were obtained from metadata supplied by the sample provider rather than from assay-based typing.

Results the study describes overall, beyond this receptor: How much clinical and demographic metadata was included differed by source and by participant, and the metadata was provided uncurated.

The germline V gene specifies MNHEY as CDR1 and SVGAGI as CDR2. V is reduced by 3 bases and J by 0 bases, leaving a spacing of 8 bases between them. The CDR3 runs 14 residues from the cysteine to the phenylalanine. Only the CDR3 DNA stays, 42 bases, in frame from base 1. TCRbeta CDR3 regions were amplified from genomic DNA using the immunoSEQ Assay, a bias-controlled multiplex PCR. Concerning the study's data processing: The number of nucleated cells in each sample was estimated from the amplification of reference gene primers within the assay. To quantify the absolute abundance of each unique TCRbeta CDR3 rearrangement, sequence reads were collapsed and filtered. For each sample, productive Simpson clonality was calculated by taking the square root of Simpson's diversity index across productive rearrangements. Entries here come from immuneACCESS through TCRdb and include only in-frame sequences with V and J called. Some clones fail to appear in such tables; in the studies checked, an unresolved V gene covers under half of the shortfall, and the cause of the remainder is unknown. V, J and clone size derive from that table, while D and trimming were established from the DNA sequence. Within this sample are a few hundred thousand clones, with nearly 90% of them counted one time only. The top ten hold approximately 5.3% of the sample.

Participants in the prospective study were aged roughly 18 to 100 years, lived in some 24 United States geographic areas, and enrolled through a virtual design. Cohort assignment in the prospective study relied on participant-reported clinical history from a screening survey and a study questionnaire. For ImmuneRACE Cohort 3, a participant was defined as recovered based on two consecutive negative NP/OP PCR tests, clearance by a healthcare professional, or resolution of symptoms. In the prospective study, whole blood, serum and a nasopharyngeal or oropharyngeal swab were collected from each participant by mobile phlebotomists. Additional blood draws and questionnaires over an approximately 2-month period could optionally be provided by prospective study participants. Before DNA extraction, prospective study blood samples were shipped either frozen or at room temperature.

Recombination joined TRBV6-5 with TRBJ1-1; too little of a D gene remains to name it. Source material: PBMCs or T cells enriched from blood (not recorded which). The sequence derives from a woman in her thirties who had recovered from COVID-19. Read as DNA, the sequence is TGTGCCAGCAGTTATGCAGAAATGAACACTGAAGCTTTCTTT. Its translation reads: CASSYAEMNTEAFF.